This TCR beta chain stems from a study of blood T cells in healthy people across ages. Study background: Per every two T cells, about one barcoded beta molecule was captured by template switching. The study, taken as a whole, reports: Relative to aged donors, long-lived donors carried more naive CD4+ cells and displayed higher diversity. PBMCs that were unsorted prevented a conclusive naive versus antigen-experienced comparison.

Then a second PCR, running about 7 to 11 cycles, was carried out with a sample-barcoded 5' primer and a J-beta primer mix. In TCRdb, the 5' RACE reads were re-called with MiXCR into one record per CDR3 protein. This table holds hundreds of thousands of distinct CDR3 sequences, around 28% found once. J was trimmed by 2 bases and V by 4 bases; bases with no gene match: 12. The CDR3 extends over 17 amino acids. CDR1 and CDR2 (germline): SGHDT, YYEEEE. As for this clonotype: Its antigen remains unidentified.

Sequenced sample: blood. This TCR derives from a woman older than 75 in good health. This sequence joins TRBV5-6 and TRBJ1-5, with 7 bases matching TRBD1. The DNA of the CDR3 is TGTGCCAGCAGCGCATTAACAGGGGTTTCTGGCAATCAGCCCCAGCATTTT. This translates into CASSALTGVSGNQPQHF.